The clone carrying this T cell receptor beta chain appeared a few times. Its target is unknown. This sample was included in a study of graft-versus-host responses after intestinal transplantation. For the study at large: Multivisceral, liver-intestinal, or isolated intestinal transplants were given to recipients. For approximately three years after anti-thymocyte globulin induction, all recipients took tacrolimus and steroids. General study results and limits: Marrow from the recipient contained GvH clones, some of which had appeared first in ileum or blood.

Once graft tissue had been processed, intraepithelial and lamina propria lymphocytes were released. CDR1 is MDHEN and CDR2 is SYDVKM in the germline V gene. CDR3 size: 11 residues. The V and J ends lost 7 bases and 1 base respectively, with 5 bases between them. Measured with immunoSEQ multiplex PCR; TCRdb has only the in-frame clones, and not every one. The sample records 4,800 or so clones, 80% being singletons. The clonotype was recovered from a human patient who received an intestinal transplant, so some T cells may come from the graft donor. Source: ileum tissue, taken around 120 days after intestinal transplantation. The chain carries TRBV28 and TRBJ2-7; D remains unclear. CDR3 sequence reads: CASTDSYEQYF. CDR3 DNA: TGTGCCAGCACGGATTCCTACGAGCAGTACTTC.